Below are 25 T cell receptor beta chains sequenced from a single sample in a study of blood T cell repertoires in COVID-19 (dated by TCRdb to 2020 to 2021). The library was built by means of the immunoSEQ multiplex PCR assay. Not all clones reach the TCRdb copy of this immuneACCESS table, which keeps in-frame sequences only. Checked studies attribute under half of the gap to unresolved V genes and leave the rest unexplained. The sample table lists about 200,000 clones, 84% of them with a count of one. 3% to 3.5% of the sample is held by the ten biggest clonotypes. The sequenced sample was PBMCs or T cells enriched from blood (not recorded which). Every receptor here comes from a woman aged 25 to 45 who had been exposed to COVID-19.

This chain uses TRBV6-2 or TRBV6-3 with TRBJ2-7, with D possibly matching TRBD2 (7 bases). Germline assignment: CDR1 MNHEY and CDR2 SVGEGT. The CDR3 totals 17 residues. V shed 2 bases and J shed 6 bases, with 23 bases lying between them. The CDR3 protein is CASSYPWEGDPLSEQYF. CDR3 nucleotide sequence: TGTGCCAGCAGTTACCCTTGGGAGGGGGACCCACTAAGCGAGCAGTACTTC.

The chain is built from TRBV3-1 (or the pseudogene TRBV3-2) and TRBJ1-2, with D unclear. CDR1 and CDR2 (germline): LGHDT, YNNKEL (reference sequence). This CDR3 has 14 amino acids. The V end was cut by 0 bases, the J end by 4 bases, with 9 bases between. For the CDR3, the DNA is TGTGCCAGCAGCCAAGAGGGAGGGTCCTATGGCTACACCTTC. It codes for CASSQEGGSYGYTF.

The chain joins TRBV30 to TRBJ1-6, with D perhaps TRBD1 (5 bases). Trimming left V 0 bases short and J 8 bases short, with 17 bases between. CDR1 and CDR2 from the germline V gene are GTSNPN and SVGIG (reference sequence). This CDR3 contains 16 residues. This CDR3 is CAWSVPGRERDSPLHF. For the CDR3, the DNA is TGTGCCTGGAGTGTACCCGGCAGGGAAAGAGATTCACCCCTCCACTTT.

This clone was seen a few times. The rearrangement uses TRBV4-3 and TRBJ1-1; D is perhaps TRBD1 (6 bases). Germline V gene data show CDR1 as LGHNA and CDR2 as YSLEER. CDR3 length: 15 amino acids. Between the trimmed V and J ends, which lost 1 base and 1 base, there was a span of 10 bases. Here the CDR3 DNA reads TGCGCCAGCAGCCAAGCGACAGGTTCGAACACTGAAGCTTTCTTT. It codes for CASSQATGSNTEAFF.

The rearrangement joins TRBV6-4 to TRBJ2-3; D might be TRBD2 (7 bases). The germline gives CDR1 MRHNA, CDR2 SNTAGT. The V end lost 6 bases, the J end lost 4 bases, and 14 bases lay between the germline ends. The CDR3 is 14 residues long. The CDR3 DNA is TGTGCCAGCAGGCCGGGGGAGGGGGCAGATACGCAGTATTTT. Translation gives CASRPGEGADTQYF.

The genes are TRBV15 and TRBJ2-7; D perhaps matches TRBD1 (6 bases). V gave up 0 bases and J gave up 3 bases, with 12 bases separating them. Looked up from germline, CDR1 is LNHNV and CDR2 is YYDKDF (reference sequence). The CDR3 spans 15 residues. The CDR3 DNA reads TGTGCCACCAGCAGAGACCCAGGACAGTTCTACGAGCAGTACTTC. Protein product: CATSRDPGQFYEQYF.

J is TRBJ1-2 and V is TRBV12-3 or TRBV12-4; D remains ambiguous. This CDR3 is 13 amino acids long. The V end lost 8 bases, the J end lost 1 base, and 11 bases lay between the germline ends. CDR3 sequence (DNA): TGTGCCAGCGGTCGGGGAGGTAACTATGGCTACACCTTC. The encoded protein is CASGRGGNYGYTF.

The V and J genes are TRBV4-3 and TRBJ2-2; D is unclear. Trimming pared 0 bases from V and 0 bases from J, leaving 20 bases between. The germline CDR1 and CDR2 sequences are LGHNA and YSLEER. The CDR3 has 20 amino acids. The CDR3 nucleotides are TGCGCCAGCAGCCAAGACCAACCGGCGCCAGGAAGGCCGAACACCGGGGAGCTGTTTTTT. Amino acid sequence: CASSQDQPAPGRPNTGELFF.

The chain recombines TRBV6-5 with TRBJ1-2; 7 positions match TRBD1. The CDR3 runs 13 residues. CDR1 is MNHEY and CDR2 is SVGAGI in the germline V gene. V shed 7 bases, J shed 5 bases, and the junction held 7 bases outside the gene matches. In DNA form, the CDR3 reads TGTGCCAGCATAGGGGACAGCTTTTATGGCTACACCTTC. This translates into CASIGDSFYGYTF.

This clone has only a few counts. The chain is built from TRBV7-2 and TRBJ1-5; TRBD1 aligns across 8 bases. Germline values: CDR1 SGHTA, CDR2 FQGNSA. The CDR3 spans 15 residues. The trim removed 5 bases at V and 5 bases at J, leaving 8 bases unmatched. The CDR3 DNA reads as TGTGCCAGCAGCCCCGTCTTGACAGGGGATCAGCCCCAGCATTTT. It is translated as CASSPVLTGDQPQHF.

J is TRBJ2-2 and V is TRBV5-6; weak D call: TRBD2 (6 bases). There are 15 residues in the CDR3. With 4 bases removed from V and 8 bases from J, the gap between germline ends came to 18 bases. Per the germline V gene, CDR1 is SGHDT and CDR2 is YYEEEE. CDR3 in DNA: TGTGCCAGCAGCCTACCTGCGGGGCTGGGGGGGGAGCTGTTTTTT. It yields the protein CASSLPAGLGGELFF. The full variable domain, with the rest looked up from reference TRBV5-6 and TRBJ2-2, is DAGVTQSPTHLIKTRGQQVTLRCSPKSGHDTVSWYQQALGQGPQFIFQYYEEEERQRGNFPDRFSGHQFPNYSSELNVNALLLGDSALYLCASSLPAGLGGELFFGEGSRLTVL.

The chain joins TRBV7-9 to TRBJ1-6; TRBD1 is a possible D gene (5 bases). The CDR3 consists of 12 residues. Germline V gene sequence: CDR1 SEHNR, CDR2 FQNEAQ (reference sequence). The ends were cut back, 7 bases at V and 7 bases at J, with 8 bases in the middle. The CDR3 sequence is CASTAGNSPLHF. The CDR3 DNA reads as TGTGCCAGCACCGCAGGGAATTCACCCCTCCACTTT.

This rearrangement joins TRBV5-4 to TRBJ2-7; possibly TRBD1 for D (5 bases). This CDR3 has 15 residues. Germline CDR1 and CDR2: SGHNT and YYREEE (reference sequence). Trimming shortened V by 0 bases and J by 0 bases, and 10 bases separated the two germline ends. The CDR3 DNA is TGTGCCAGCAGCTTGGAAAGGGGTAGCTCCTACGAGCAGTACTTC. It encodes CASSLERGSSYEQYF. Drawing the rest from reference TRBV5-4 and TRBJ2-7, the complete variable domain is ETGVTQSPTHLIKTRGQQVTLRCSSQSGHNTVSWYQQALGQGPQFIFQYYREEENGRGNFPPRFSGLQFPNYSSELNVNALELDDSALYLCASSLERGSSYEQYFGPGTRLTVT.

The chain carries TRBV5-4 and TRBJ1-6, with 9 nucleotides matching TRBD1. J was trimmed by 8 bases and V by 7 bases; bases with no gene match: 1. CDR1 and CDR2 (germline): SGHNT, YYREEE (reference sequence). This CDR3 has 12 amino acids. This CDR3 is CASGQGYSPLHF. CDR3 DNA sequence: TGTGCCAGCGGACAGGGGTATTCACCCCTCCACTTT.

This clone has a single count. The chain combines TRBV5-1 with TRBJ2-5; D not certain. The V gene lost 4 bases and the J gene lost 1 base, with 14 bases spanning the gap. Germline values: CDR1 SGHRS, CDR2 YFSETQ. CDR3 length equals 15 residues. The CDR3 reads CASSATRSSQETQYF. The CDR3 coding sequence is TGCGCCAGCAGCGCGACCAGGTCCAGCCAAGAGACCCAGTACTTC.

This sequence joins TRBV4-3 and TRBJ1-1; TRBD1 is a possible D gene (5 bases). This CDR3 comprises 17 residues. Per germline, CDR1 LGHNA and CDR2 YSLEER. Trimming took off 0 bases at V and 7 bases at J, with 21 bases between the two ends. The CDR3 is CASSQDTMGGGRREAFF. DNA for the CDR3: TGCGCCAGCAGCCAAGATACAATGGGGGGAGGGAGGCGTGAAGCTTTCTTT.

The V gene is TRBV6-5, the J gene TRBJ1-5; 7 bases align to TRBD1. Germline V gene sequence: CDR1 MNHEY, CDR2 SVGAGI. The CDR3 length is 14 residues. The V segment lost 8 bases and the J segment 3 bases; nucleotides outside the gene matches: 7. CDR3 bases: TGTGCCAGCTTTTCGGGACAGTACAATCAGCCCCAGCATTTT. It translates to CASFSGQYNQPQHF.

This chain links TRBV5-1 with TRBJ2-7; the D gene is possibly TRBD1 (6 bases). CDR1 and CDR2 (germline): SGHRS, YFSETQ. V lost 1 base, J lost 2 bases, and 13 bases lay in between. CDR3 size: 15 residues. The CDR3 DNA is TGCGCCAGCAGCTTGACGGACAGCCCGACCTACGAGCAGTACTTC. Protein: CASSLTDSPTYEQYF.

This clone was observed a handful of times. For the CDR3, the DNA is TGTGCCAGCAGTGACTCGGGCGTGGATTACAATGAGCAGTTCTTC. Encoded protein: CASSDSGVDYNEQFF. The gene calls are TRBV6-4 and TRBJ2-1, with D uncertain. V lost 0 bases and J lost 4, with 10 bases in between. CDR1 and CDR2 (germline): MRHNA, SNTAGT. This CDR3 comprises 15 residues.

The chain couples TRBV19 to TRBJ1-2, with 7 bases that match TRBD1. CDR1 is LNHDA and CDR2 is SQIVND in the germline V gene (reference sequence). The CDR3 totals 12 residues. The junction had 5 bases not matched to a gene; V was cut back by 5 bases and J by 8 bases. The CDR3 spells CASSPLDRGYTF. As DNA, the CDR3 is TGTGCCAGTAGTCCCCTGGACAGGGGCTACACCTTC.

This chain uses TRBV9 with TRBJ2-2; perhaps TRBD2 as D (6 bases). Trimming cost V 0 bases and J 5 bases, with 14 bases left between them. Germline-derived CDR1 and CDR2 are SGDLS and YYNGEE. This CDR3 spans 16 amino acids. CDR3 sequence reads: CASSVVGSAGTGELFF. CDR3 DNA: TGTGCCAGCAGCGTAGTTGGCTCCGCGGGGACCGGGGAGCTGTTTTTT. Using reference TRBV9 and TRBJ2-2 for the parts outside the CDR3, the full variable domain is DSGVTQTPKHLITATGQRVTLRCSPRSGDLSVYWYQQSLDQGLQFLIQYYNGEERAKGNILERFSAQQFPDLHSELNLSSLELGDSALYFCASSVVGSAGTGELFFGEGSRLTVL.

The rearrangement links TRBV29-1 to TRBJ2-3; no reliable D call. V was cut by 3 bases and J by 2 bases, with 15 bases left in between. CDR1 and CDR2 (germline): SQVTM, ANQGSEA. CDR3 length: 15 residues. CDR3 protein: CSVDLPGIVTDTQYF. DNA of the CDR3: TGCAGCGTTGATCTCCCGGGTATAGTCACAGATACGCAGTATTTT.

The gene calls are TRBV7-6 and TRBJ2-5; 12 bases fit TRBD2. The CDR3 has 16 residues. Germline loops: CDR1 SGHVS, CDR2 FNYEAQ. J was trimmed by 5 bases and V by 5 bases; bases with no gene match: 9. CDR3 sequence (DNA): TGTGCCAGCAGCCCCTGGACTAGCGGGATCTGGGAGACCCAGTACTTC. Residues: CASSPWTSGIWETQYF.

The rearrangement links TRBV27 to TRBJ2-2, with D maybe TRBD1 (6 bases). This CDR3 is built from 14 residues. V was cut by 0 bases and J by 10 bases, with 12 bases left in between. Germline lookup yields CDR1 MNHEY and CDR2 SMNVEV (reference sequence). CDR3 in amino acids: CASSLSLQGLELFF. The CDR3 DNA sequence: TGTGCCAGCAGTTTATCGCTACAGGGTCTGGAGCTGTTTTTT.

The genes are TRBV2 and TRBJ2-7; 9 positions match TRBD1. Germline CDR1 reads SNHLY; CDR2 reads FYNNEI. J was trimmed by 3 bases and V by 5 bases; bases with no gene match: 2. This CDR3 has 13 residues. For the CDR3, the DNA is TGTGCCAGCAGTAGACAGGGGGTCTACGAGCAGTACTTC. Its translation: CASSRQGVYEQYF.